The text below deals with one TCR beta chain. Its cognate antigen is unknown. Germline V CDR1 and CDR2: LGHNA, YNFKEQ. The CDR3 is 17 residues long. Trimming took off 0 bases at V and 2 bases at J, with 14 bases between the two ends. This sample was included in a study of early T cells in non-severe SARS-CoV-2 infection. Study background: Whole-blood bulk RNA, unsorted, was sequenced, and chains were unpaired. General study findings and limits: VDJdb-based matching was biased toward anti-spike CD8 responses and missed private and CD4 specificities.

Each single cDNA molecule received a unique molecular identifier. One entry per CDR3 protein results from TCRdb running MiXCR on the 5' RACE reads. The sample includes tens of thousands of distinct CDR3 sequences, roughly 9.2% of them seen just once. The sequenced material came from whole blood. The J gene is TRBJ2-4, the V gene TRBV4-2; the D gene is possibly TRBD2 (6 bases). This receptor was identified in an adult who was a healthcare worker with PCR-confirmed SARS-CoV-2 infection or an uninfected control (not recorded which). The CDR3 protein is CASSQDGRGRTKNIQYF. In DNA form, the CDR3 reads TGTGCCAGCAGCCAAGACGGGCGGGGAAGGACCAAAAACATTCAGTACTTC.